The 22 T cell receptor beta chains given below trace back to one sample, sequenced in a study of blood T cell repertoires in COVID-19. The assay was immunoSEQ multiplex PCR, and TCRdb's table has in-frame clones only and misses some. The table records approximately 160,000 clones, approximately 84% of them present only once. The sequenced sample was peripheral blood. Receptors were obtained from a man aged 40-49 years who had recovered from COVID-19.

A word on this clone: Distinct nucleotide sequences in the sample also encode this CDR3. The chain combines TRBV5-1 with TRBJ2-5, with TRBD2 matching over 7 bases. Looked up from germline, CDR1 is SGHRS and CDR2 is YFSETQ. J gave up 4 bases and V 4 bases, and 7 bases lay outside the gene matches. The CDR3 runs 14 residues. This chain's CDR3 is CASSPSGGGETQYF. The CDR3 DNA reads TGCGCCAGCAGCCCCTCGGGAGGAGGAGAGACCCAGTACTTC.

CDR3 residues: CAWSVGGSSTGELFF. CDR3 nucleotides: TGTGCCTGGAGTGTTGGGGGGTCCTCCACCGGGGAGCTGTTTTTT. V and J are TRBV30 and TRBJ2-2; perhaps TRBD2 as D (6 bases). This CDR3 is built from 15 residues. The ends were cut back, 0 bases at V and 4 bases at J, with 12 bases in the middle. The germline gives CDR1 GTSNPN, CDR2 SVGIG (reference sequence). Looking up the rest from reference TRBV30 and TRBJ2-2 gives the full variable domain: SQTIHQWPATLVQPVGSPLSLECTVEGTSNPNLYWYRQAAGRGLQLLFYSVGIGQISSEVPQNLSASRPQDRQFILSSKKLLLSDSGFYLCAWSVGGSSTGELFFGEGSRLTVL.

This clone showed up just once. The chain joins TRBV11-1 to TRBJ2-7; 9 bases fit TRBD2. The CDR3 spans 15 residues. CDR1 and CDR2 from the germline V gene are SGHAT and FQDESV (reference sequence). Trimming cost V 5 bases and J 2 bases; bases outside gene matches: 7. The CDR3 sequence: CASSATTSGPYEQYF. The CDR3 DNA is TGTGCCAGCAGCGCGACGACTAGCGGACCCTACGAGCAGTACTTC. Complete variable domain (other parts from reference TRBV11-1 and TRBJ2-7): EAEVAQSPRYKITEKSQAVAFWCDPISGHATLYWYRQILGQGPELLVQFQDESVVDDSQLPKDRFSAERLKGVDSTLKIQPAELGDSAMYLCASSATTSGPYEQYFGPGTRLTVT.

The CDR3 coding sequence is TGTGCCAGCAGCGTAGGAGGACTAGCGGGAGCTAGAGATACGCAGTATTTT. Its translation is CASSVGGLAGARDTQYF. V and J are TRBV9 and TRBJ2-3, with 13 positions matching TRBD2. In germline, CDR1 is SGDLS, CDR2 YYNGEE. The CDR3 is made up of 17 amino acids. Trimming removed 0 bases from V and 5 bases from J; junction bases left unmatched: 6.

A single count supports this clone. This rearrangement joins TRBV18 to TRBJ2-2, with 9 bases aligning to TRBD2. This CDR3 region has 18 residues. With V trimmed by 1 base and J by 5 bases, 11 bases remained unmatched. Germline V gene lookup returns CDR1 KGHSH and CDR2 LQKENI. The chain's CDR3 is CASSPRAGASGTTGELFF. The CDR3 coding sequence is TGTGCCAGCTCACCACGAGCCGGGGCTAGCGGGACTACCGGGGAGCTGTTTTTT.

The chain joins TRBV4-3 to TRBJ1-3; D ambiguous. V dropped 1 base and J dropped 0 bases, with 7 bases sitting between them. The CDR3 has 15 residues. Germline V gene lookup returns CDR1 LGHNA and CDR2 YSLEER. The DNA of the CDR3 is TGCGCCAGCAGCCAAGCGAGGATCTCTGGAAACACCATATATTTT. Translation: CASSQARISGNTIYF.

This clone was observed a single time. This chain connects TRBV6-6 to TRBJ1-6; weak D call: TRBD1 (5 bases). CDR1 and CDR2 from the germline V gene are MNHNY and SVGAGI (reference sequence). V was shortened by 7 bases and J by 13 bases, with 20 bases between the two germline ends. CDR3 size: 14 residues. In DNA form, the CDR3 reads TGTGCCAGCATCGGGGCCAATCGGGAGGTGCCCCTCCACTTT. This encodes CASIGANREVPLHF.

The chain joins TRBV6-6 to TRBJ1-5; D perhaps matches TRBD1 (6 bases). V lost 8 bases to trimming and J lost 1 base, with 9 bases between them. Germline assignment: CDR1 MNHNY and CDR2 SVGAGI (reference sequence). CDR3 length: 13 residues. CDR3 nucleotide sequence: TGTGCCAGCCGTGGACAGAGCAATCAGCCCCAGCATTTT. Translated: CASRGQSNQPQHF.

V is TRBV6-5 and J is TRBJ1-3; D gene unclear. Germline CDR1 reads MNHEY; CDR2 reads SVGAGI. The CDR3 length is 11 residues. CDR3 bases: TGTGCTGCGGGGTCTGGAAACACCATATATTTT. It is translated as CAAGSGNTIYF.

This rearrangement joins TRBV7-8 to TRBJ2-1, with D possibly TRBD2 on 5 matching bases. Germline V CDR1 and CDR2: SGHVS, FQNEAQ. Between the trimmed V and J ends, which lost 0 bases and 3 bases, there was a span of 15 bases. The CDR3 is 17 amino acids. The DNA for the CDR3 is TGTGCCAGCAGCTTAGCGATTCGGGATTCCAGCTACAATGAGCAGTTCTTC. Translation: CASSLAIRDSSYNEQFF. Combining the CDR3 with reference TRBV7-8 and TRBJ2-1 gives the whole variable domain GAGVSQSPRYKVAKRGQDVALRCDPISGHVSLFWYQQALGQGPEFLTYFQNEAQLDKSGLPSDRFFAERPEGSVSTLKIQRTQQEDSAVYLCASSLAIRDSSYNEQFFGPGTRLTVL.

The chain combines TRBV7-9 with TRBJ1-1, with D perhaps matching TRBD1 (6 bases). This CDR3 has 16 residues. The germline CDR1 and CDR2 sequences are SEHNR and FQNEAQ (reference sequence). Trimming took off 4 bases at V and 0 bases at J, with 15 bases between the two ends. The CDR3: CASSSLATGMNTEAFF. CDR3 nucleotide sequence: TGTGCCAGCAGCTCCTTGGCCACAGGGATGAACACTGAAGCTTTCTTT.

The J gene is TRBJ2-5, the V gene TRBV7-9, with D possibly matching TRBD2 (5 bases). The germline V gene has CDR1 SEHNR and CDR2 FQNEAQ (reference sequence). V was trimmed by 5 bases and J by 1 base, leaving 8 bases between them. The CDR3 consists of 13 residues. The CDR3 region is CASSMRAQETQYF. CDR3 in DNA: TGTGCCAGCAGCATGAGGGCCCAAGAGACCCAGTACTTC.

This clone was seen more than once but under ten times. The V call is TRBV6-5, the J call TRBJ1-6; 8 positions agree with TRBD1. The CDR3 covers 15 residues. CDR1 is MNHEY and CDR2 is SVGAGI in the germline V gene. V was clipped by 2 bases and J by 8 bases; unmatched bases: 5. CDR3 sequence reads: CASSYTTGDDSPLHF. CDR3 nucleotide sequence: TGTGCCAGCAGTTACACGACAGGGGACGATTCACCCCTCCACTTT.

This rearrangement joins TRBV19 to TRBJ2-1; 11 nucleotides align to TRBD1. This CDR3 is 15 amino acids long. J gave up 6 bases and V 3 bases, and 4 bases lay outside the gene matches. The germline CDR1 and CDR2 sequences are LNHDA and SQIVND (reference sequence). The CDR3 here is CASSIRTGGRNEQFF. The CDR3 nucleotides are TGTGCCAGTAGTATCAGGACAGGGGGCCGCAATGAGCAGTTCTTC.

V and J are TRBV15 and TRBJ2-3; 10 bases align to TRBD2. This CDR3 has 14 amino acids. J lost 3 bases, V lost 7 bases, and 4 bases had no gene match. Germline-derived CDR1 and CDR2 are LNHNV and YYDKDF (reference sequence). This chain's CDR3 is CATTSSGGTDTQYF. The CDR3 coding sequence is TGTGCCACCACTTCTAGCGGGGGTACAGATACGCAGTATTTT. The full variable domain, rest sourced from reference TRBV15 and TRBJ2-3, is DAMVIQNPRYQVTQFGKPVTLSCSQTLNHNVMYWYQQKSSQAPKLLFHYYDKDFNNEADTPDNFQSRRPNTSFCFLDIRSPGLGDTAMYLCATTSSGGTDTQYFGPGTRLTVL.

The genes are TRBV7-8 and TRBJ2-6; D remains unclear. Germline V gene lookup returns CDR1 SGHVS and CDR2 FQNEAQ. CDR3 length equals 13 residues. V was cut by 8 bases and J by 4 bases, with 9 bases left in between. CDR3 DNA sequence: TGTGCCAGCCAGGCTTACGGGGCCAACGTCCTGACTTTC. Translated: CASQAYGANVLTF.

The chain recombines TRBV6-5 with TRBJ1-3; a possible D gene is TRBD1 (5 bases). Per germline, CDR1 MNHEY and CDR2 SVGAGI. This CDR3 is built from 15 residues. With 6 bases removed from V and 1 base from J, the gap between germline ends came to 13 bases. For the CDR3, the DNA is TGTGCCAGCAGAAGATCTGGGGCATCTGGAAACACCATATATTTT. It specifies CASRRSGASGNTIYF.

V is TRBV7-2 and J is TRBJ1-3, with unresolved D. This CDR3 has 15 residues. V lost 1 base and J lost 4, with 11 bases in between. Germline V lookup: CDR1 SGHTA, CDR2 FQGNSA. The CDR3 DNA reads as TGTGCCAGCAGCTTAGTGGGAGTGCGGGGAAACACCATATATTTT. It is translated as CASSLVGVRGNTIYF. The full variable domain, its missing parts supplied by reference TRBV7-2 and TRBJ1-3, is GAGVSQSPSNKVTEKGKDVELRCDPISGHTALYWYRQSLGQGLEFLIYFQGNSAPDKSGLPSDRFSAERTGGSVSTLTIQRTQQEDSAVYLCASSLVGVRGNTIYFGEGSWLTVV.

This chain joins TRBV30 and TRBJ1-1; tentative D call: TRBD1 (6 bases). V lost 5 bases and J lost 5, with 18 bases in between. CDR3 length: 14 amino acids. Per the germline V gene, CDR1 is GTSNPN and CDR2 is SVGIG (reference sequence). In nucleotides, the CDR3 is TGTGCCTGGTACAGGGTTGGAGGATGGACTGAAGCTTTCTTT. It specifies CAWYRVGGWTEAFF.

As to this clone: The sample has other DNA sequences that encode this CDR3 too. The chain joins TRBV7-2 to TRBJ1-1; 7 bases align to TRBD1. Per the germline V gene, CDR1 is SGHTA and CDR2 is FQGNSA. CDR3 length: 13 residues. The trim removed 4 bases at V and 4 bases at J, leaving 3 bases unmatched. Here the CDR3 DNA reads TGTGCCAGCAGCTGGGCAGGGGGCACTGAAGCTTTCTTT. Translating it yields CASSWAGGTEAFF.

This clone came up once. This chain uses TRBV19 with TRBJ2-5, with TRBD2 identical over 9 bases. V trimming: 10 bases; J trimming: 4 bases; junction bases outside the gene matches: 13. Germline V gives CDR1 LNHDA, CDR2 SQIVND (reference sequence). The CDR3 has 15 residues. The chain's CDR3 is CATTLAGGGRETQYF. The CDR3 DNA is TGTGCCACTACCTTGGCGGGAGGGGGGCGAGAGACCCAGTACTTC.

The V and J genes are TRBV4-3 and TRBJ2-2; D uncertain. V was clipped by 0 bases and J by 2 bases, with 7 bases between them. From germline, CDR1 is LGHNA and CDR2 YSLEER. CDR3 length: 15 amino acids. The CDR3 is CASSQDPSNTGELFF. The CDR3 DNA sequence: TGCGCCAGCAGCCAAGATCCCTCTAACACCGGGGAGCTGTTTTTT.